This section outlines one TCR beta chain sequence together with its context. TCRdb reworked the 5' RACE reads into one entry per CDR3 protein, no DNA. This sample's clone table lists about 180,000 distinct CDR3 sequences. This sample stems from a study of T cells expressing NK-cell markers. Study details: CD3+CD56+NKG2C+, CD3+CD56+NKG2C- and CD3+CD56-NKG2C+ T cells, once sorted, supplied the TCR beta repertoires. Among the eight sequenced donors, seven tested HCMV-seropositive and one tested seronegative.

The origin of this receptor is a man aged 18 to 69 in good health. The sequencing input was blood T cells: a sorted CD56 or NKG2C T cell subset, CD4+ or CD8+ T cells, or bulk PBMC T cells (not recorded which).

CDR3 residues: CASSLRTSNYGYTF. The chain uses TRBV9 and TRBJ1-2; the TCRdb call, TRBD1, lacks DNA for checking. Germline CDR1 is SGDLS and CDR2 is YYNGEE. The CDR3 is 14 residues long.